Listed below are T cell receptor beta chains from one sample, sequenced in a study of Graves' ophthalmopathy and Graves' hyperthyroidism. TCRdb called the multiplex PCR reads again in MiXCR, with one record for every CDR3 protein. This sample carries a few hundred thousand distinct CDR3 sequences, approximately 21% of them seen once, and the ten largest clones take under 3%. The material sequenced was peripheral blood. The source of these receptors is a woman aged 18-35 years with stable Graves' hyperthyroidism. CDR3s include the opening cysteine and the closing phenylalanine or tryptophan. Fields, in order: clone size, D gene, V gene, J gene, CDR3 DNA, CDR3 protein. A D gene is named only where the DNA matches it firmly. Rows give clone size only sometimes, using once, few, many, or a class for an expanded clone.

abundance: few; d_gene: .; v_gene: TRBV30; j_gene: TRBJ1-1; CDR3nt: TGTGCCTGGACGTCGGGCACGAGGACTGAAGCTTTCTTT; CDR3aa: CAWTSGTRTEAFF
abundance: many; d_gene: .; v_gene: TRBV6-5; j_gene: TRBJ2-5; CDR3nt: TGTGCCAGCAGTTACAAGGGGGGTCAAGAGACCCAGTACTTC; CDR3aa: CASSYKGGQETQYF
abundance: once; d_gene: .; v_gene: TRBV12-3/TRBV12-4; j_gene: TRBJ1-1; CDR3nt: TGTGCCAGCAGTTACTCTATCGGACTGCCGAACACTGAAGCTTTCTTT; CDR3aa: CASSYSIGLPNTEAFF
abundance: many; d_gene: .; v_gene: TRBV5-1; j_gene: TRBJ2-2; CDR3nt: TGCGCCAGCAGCCGGGGAGCGGGCACCGGGGAGCTGTTTTTT; CDR3aa: CASSRGAGTGELFF
abundance: many; d_gene: .; v_gene: TRBV6-5; j_gene: TRBJ2-2; CDR3nt: TGTGCCAGCAGTTATACTAGGGCGAACACCGGGGAGCTGTTTTTT; CDR3aa: CASSYTRANTGELFF
abundance: many; d_gene: TRBD2; v_gene: TRBV28; j_gene: TRBJ2-7; CDR3nt: TGTGCCAGCCTCCCCCCGGGACTAGGTCCCTACGAGCAGTACTTC; CDR3aa: CASLPPGLGPYEQYF
abundance: many; d_gene: .; v_gene: TRBV13; j_gene: TRBJ2-5; CDR3nt: TGTGCCAGCAGCATACAGCCAGGGCGCGCCGAGACCCAGTACTTC; CDR3aa: CASSIQPGRAETQYF
abundance: many; d_gene: .; v_gene: TRBV6-2/TRBV6-3; j_gene: TRBJ2-5; CDR3nt: TGTGCCAGCAGTTACTCCTACGGTCCAGGAGCGCGGGAGACCCAGTACTTC; CDR3aa: CASSYSYGPGARETQYF
abundance: .; d_gene: .; v_gene: TRBV30; j_gene: TRBJ1-2; CDR3nt: TGTGCCCGCTCTCGGGCGGGTGGCTATGGCTACACCTTC; CDR3aa: CARSRAGGYGYTF
abundance: .; d_gene: TRBD1; v_gene: TRBV12-3/TRBV12-4; j_gene: TRBJ2-7; CDR3nt: TGTGCCAGCAGCTGGGACAGGGGGCGCGACGAGCAGTACTTC; CDR3aa: CASSWDRGRDEQYF
abundance: many; d_gene: .; v_gene: TRBV29-1; j_gene: TRBJ2-5; CDR3nt: TGCAGCGTTGACAGGTCGCAAGAGACCCAGTACTTC; CDR3aa: CSVDRSQETQYF
abundance: few; d_gene: .; v_gene: TRBV28; j_gene: TRBJ2-7; CDR3nt: TGTGCCAGCAGTCGACATGGGATCTACGAGCAGTACTTC; CDR3aa: CASSRHGIYEQYF
abundance: many; d_gene: .; v_gene: TRBV20-1; j_gene: TRBJ2-7; CDR3nt: TGCAGTGCTACTCCACAAACCTACGAGCAGTACTTC; CDR3aa: CSATPQTYEQYF
abundance: few; d_gene: .; v_gene: TRBV11-2; j_gene: TRBJ2-2; CDR3nt: TGTGCCAGCAGCCCCCGCTACCCAAGTAACACCGGGGAGCTGTTTTTT; CDR3aa: CASSPRYPSNTGELFF
abundance: many; d_gene: TRBD1; v_gene: TRBV28; j_gene: TRBJ1-5; CDR3nt: TGTGCCAGCAGTACCACCCGGGACAGATATAGCAATCAGCCCCAGCATTTT; CDR3aa: CASSTTRDRYSNQPQHF
abundance: many; d_gene: TRBD1; v_gene: TRBV27; j_gene: TRBJ2-5; CDR3nt: TGTGCCAGCAGTTTATCTCAGAGACAGGGGAGTCCTGGAGAGACCCAGTACTTC; CDR3aa: CASSLSQRQGSPGETQYF
abundance: many; d_gene: .; v_gene: TRBV5-1; j_gene: TRBJ2-6; CDR3nt: TGCGCCAGCAGCTGGGAGAGCTCTGGGGCCAACGTCCTGACTTTC; CDR3aa: CASSWESSGANVLTF
abundance: many; d_gene: .; v_gene: TRBV12-3/TRBV12-4; j_gene: TRBJ2-5; CDR3nt: TGTGCCAGCAGTCAACAGGAAGGTGATGAGACCCAGTACTTC; CDR3aa: CASSQQEGDETQYF
abundance: many; d_gene: TRBD2; v_gene: TRBV7-8; j_gene: TRBJ2-7; CDR3nt: TGTGCCAGCAGCTTGTCGATTAGCGGGAGCCACGAGCAGTACTTC; CDR3aa: CASSLSISGSHEQYF
abundance: many; d_gene: TRBD1; v_gene: TRBV12-3/TRBV12-4; j_gene: TRBJ1-1; CDR3nt: TGTGCCAGCAGCCCCATCCGGGACAGGGCTTCACAGACTGAAGCTTTCTTT; CDR3aa: CASSPIRDRASQTEAFF
abundance: .; d_gene: TRBD1; v_gene: TRBV6-2/TRBV6-3; j_gene: TRBJ2-2; CDR3nt: TGTGCCAGCATAAAGCAGGGGGCAACCGGGGAGCTGTTTTTT; CDR3aa: CASIKQGATGELFF
abundance: many; d_gene: .; v_gene: TRBV6-5; j_gene: TRBJ1-2; CDR3nt: TGTGCCAGCAGTTATGGCATAGGCTATGGCTACACCTTC; CDR3aa: CASSYGIGYGYTF
abundance: many; d_gene: .; v_gene: TRBV12-3/TRBV12-4; j_gene: TRBJ2-5; CDR3nt: TGTGCCAGCAGTTTAGTACCGACAGAAGAGACCCAGTACTTC; CDR3aa: CASSLVPTEETQYF
abundance: .; d_gene: .; v_gene: TRBV7-9; j_gene: TRBJ2-7; CDR3nt: TGTGCCAGCAGCTTACACGACAGCTCCTACGAGCAGTACTTC; CDR3aa: CASSLHDSSYEQYF
abundance: many; d_gene: TRBD1; v_gene: TRBV9; j_gene: TRBJ1-2; CDR3nt: TGTGCCAGCAGCGTGGGGGACAGGGGTGGCTATGGCTACACCTTC; CDR3aa: CASSVGDRGGYGYTF
abundance: many; d_gene: .; v_gene: TRBV5-6; j_gene: TRBJ2-7; CDR3nt: TGTGCCAGCAGCTTGGACTTAGTAAACTACGAGCAGTACTTC; CDR3aa: CASSLDLVNYEQYF
abundance: .; d_gene: TRBD1; v_gene: TRBV11-1; j_gene: TRBJ1-3; CDR3nt: TGTGCCAGCAGCTTACCCCAGGGGGCTTTCTCTGGAAACACCATATATTTT; CDR3aa: CASSLPQGAFSGNTIYF
abundance: many; d_gene: .; v_gene: TRBV6-2/TRBV6-3; j_gene: TRBJ1-5; CDR3nt: TGTGCCAGCAGTGGTACCCTTACAGGGTGGAGTCAGCCCCAGCATTTT; CDR3aa: CASSGTLTGWSQPQHF
abundance: .; d_gene: TRBD1; v_gene: TRBV12-3/TRBV12-4; j_gene: TRBJ2-2; CDR3nt: TGTGCCAGCAGTCCAGGGGGCGCCGGGCAGAGGGAGCTGTTTTTT; CDR3aa: CASSPGGAGQRELFF
abundance: many; d_gene: .; v_gene: TRBV20-1; j_gene: TRBJ2-5; CDR3nt: TGCAGTGCTAGAGATGGGGGTGGGGAGACCCAGTACTTC; CDR3aa: CSARDGGGETQYF
abundance: many; d_gene: TRBD2; v_gene: TRBV20-1; j_gene: TRBJ2-7; CDR3nt: TGCAGTGCTAGAGATCTACGGACTAGTGCCTACGAGCAGTACTTC; CDR3aa: CSARDLRTSAYEQYF
abundance: many; d_gene: TRBD2; v_gene: TRBV6-2/TRBV6-3; j_gene: TRBJ2-2; CDR3nt: TGTGCCAGCAGGAGGGGGCTAGCGGGAATAGACGGGGAGCTGTTTTTT; CDR3aa: CASRRGLAGIDGELFF
abundance: many; d_gene: TRBD2; v_gene: TRBV5-1; j_gene: TRBJ2-7; CDR3nt: TGTGCCAGCAGCTTAGGGACTAGCGGAACCTACGAGCAGTACTTC; CDR3aa: CASSLGTSGTYEQYF
abundance: many; d_gene: TRBD1; v_gene: TRBV20-1; j_gene: TRBJ2-4; CDR3nt: TGCAGTGCTAGAGATGGGTGGCAGGGGGCCGTCTCCAAAAACATTCAGTACTTC; CDR3aa: CSARDGWQGAVSKNIQYF
abundance: many; d_gene: TRBD1; v_gene: TRBV29-1; j_gene: TRBJ1-5; CDR3nt: TGCAGCGTGGGGATGGGGACAGGGGGACCTAGCAATCAGCCCCAGCATTTT; CDR3aa: CSVGMGTGGPSNQPQHF
abundance: many; d_gene: .; v_gene: TRBV25-1; j_gene: TRBJ2-7; CDR3nt: TGTGCCAGCAGTCCTGACTTATACCGCAAGGGACAAGTCTACGAGCAGTACTTC; CDR3aa: CASSPDLYRKGQVYEQYF
abundance: many; d_gene: .; v_gene: TRBV29-1; j_gene: TRBJ2-2; CDR3nt: TGCAGCGCTGGACAGAACACCGGGGAGCTGTTTTTT; CDR3aa: CSAGQNTGELFF
abundance: many; d_gene: TRBD2; v_gene: TRBV7-2; j_gene: TRBJ2-7; CDR3nt: TGTGCCAGCAGTCGTTCGCCCGGGACTAGCGGGAGGCGGGGGTACGAGCAGTACTTC; CDR3aa: CASSRSPGTSGRRGYEQYF
abundance: many; d_gene: .; v_gene: TRBV24-1; j_gene: TRBJ2-5; CDR3nt: TGTGCCACCAGTGACTTTACAGGACTGTCGACTCAAGAGACCCAGTACTTC; CDR3aa: CATSDFTGLSTQETQYF
abundance: .; d_gene: TRBD1; v_gene: TRBV19; j_gene: TRBJ1-1; CDR3nt: TGTGCCAGTATCGAGAGGAAGGGGGCTGGGACTGAAGCTTTCTTT; CDR3aa: CASIERKGAGTEAFF